The clone carrying this T cell receptor (beta chain) came up a few times. Its target is unknown. The data stem from a study of T cells after yellow fever vaccination. Across the study: Low-cell-number fractions were prepared with SMART-Seq v4 Ultra Low Input.

Study conclusions and caveats: Post-booster repertoires again held most primary-vaccination clones (roughly 95% CD4, over 80% CD8).

TCRdb ran MiXCR on the 5' RACE reads and lists one entry per CDR3 protein. The sample lists hundreds of thousands of distinct CDR3 sequences; around 10% were seen once. The CDR3 loop spans 15 amino acids. Germline V CDR1 and CDR2: LNHDA, SQIVND (reference sequence). Trimming took off 1 base at V and 4 bases at J, with 10 bases between the two ends. The V and J genes are TRBV19 and TRBJ2-2, with a possible D match to TRBD1 (5 bases). This clonotype was obtained from a man in his late teens or twenties who received the YFV17D yellow fever vaccine. The sequences come from PBMCs, collected on the day of the first yellow fever vaccination. The DNA of the CDR3 is TGTGCCAGTAGTATAGGGGGCCCGAGCACCGGGGAGCTGTTTTTT. It is translated as CASSIGGPSTGELFF.